The 26 T cell receptor beta chains below were found in one sample sequenced in a study of shared clonotypes between healthy human individuals. Assay used: immunoSEQ multiplex PCR; TCRdb lists only in-frame clones, some missing. The data contain millions of clones, about 92% of them singletons. Material: naive CD4+ T cells from PBMCs. Described subset: CD45RA+ positively selected. These receptors all come from a man younger than 35 in good health. Some clones in this sample may be carry-over from other donors' samples.

The chain employs TRBV10-2 and TRBJ2-7; TRBD2 aligns across 8 bases. Germline assignment: CDR1 WSHSY and CDR2 SAAADI. V was pared by 2 bases and J by 3 bases, with 3 bases of the junction left unmatched. This CDR3 contains 14 residues. CDR3 in DNA: TGCGCCAGCAGTGAGATAGCGGGGATCTACGAGCAGTACTTC. Translating gives CASSEIAGIYEQYF.

Only one count was recorded for this clone. Other DNA sequences of this sample code for an identical CDR3. The J gene is TRBJ1-3, the V gene TRBV29-1; no clear D gene. This CDR3 has 13 residues. Germline V CDR1 and CDR2: SQVTM, ANQGSEA. V dropped 4 bases and J dropped 0 bases, with 7 bases sitting between them. CDR3 loop: CSVVTNSGNTIYF. The CDR3 DNA sequence: TGCAGCGTTGTGACGAACTCTGGAAACACCATATATTTT. Looking up the rest from reference TRBV29-1 and TRBJ1-3 gives the full variable domain: SAVISQKPSRDICQRGTSLTIQCQVDSQVTMMFWYRQQPGQSLTLIATANQGSEATYESGFVIDKFPISRPNLTFSTLTVSNMSPEDSSIYLCSVVTNSGNTIYFGEGSWLTVV.

V and J are TRBV6-1 and TRBJ2-5; 8 bases fit TRBD1. This CDR3 is built from 15 residues. J lost 7 bases, V lost 7 bases, and 14 bases had no gene match. Germline CDR1 is MNHNS and CDR2 is SASEGT. The CDR3 DNA reads as TGTGCCAGCACCGCCACCGGGACAGGTCGGAGGACCCAGTACTTC. It encodes CASTATGTGRRTQYF.

The V call is TRBV7-2, the J call TRBJ2-5; the D call may be TRBD1 or TRBD2 (5 bases each). The CDR3 is made up of 18 amino acids. V was shortened by 2 bases and J by 1 base, with 20 bases between the two germline ends. Germline CDR1 reads SGHTA; CDR2 reads FQGNSA. The CDR3 coding sequence is TGTGCCAGCAGCTTATCAGGTTGGCCAGGGACGAGCCAAGAGACCCAGTACTTC. It encodes CASSLSGWPGTSQETQYF.

This chain connects TRBV2 to TRBJ1-1; 7 nucleotides agree with TRBD1. J was trimmed by 6 bases and V by 5 bases; bases with no gene match: 12. Germline values: CDR1 SNHLY, CDR2 FYNNEI. The CDR3 is 15 amino acids. The CDR3 reads CASSYVPTGHAEAFF. Here the CDR3 DNA reads TGTGCCAGCAGTTATGTGCCGACAGGGCACGCTGAAGCTTTCTTT.

This clone was counted once. The CDR3 sequence is CATSRAGSGANVLTF. The CDR3 DNA reads TGTGCCACTTCACGGGCGGGCTCTGGGGCCAACGTCCTGACTTTC. This chain connects TRBV28 to TRBJ2-6; TRBD2 might be the D (5 bases). The germline V gene encodes CDR1 MDHEN and CDR2 SYDVKM. The ends were cut back, 10 bases at V and 0 bases at J, with 13 bases in the middle. This CDR3 has 15 amino acids.

The rearrangement joins TRBV7-3 to TRBJ2-7; possible D gene TRBD1, 5 bases. Trimming took off 5 bases at V and 3 bases at J, with 11 bases between the two ends. Germline V gene sequence: CDR1 SGHTA, CDR2 FQGTGA. There are 13 residues in the CDR3. CDR3 bases: TGTGCCAGCAGCCCGTCAGGGAACTACGAGCAGTACTTC. Protein product: CASSPSGNYEQYF.

V is TRBV5-4 and J is TRBJ1-2; 9 positions match TRBD1. CDR3 length equals 14 residues. V gave up 3 bases and J gave up 4 bases; unmatched junction bases: 4. CDR1 SGHNT and CDR2 YYREEE come from the germline V gene (reference sequence). The CDR3 bases are TGTGCCAGCAGCTCACGGGACAGGGCCTATGGCTACACCTTC. Its protein is CASSSRDRAYGYTF.

V gene TRBV7-2 combines with J gene TRBJ2-3, with TRBD2 as a possible D gene (7 bases). Germline V gives CDR1 SGHTA, CDR2 FQGNSA. This CDR3 contains 15 residues. V was cut by 5 bases and J by 4 bases, with 16 bases left in between. The CDR3 sequence is CASSLGGARPDTQYF. CDR3 nucleotide sequence: TGTGCCAGCAGCCTGGGGGGGGCGCGTCCAGATACGCAGTATTTT.

The chain's CDR3 is CASSPSGDKNYGYTF. CDR3 coding DNA: TGTGCCAGCTCACCTTCTGGGGATAAAAACTATGGCTACACCTTC. V gene TRBV18 combines with J gene TRBJ1-2; D call uncertain. Germline CDR1 KGHSH, CDR2 LQKENI. The CDR3 consists of 15 residues. The ends were cut back, 3 bases at V and 2 bases at J, with 13 bases in the middle.

CDR3 residues: CASSRRLAGDTSYEQYF. The CDR3, as DNA: TGCGCCAGCAGCCGCCGTCTAGCGGGAGATACCTCCTACGAGCAGTACTTC. This rearrangement joins TRBV4-1 to TRBJ2-7; 10 bases are shared with TRBD2. V lost 4 bases and J lost 0; bases outside the gene matches: 9. Germline CDR1 MGHRA, CDR2 YSYEKL. The CDR3 totals 17 residues.

The chain carries TRBV14 and TRBJ1-3; D is perhaps TRBD1 (5 bases). There are 18 residues in the CDR3. Germline lookup yields CDR1 SGHDN and CDR2 FVKESK. The ends were cut back, 0 bases at V and 1 base at J, with 16 bases in the middle. This chain's CDR3 is CASSQDFGRGRSGNTIYF. The CDR3 nucleotides read TGTGCCAGCAGCCAAGATTTTGGGAGGGGCCGATCTGGAAACACCATATATTTT.

This chain joins TRBV2 and TRBJ1-5, with 8 positions matching TRBD1. The ends lost 4 bases at V and 7 bases at J; junction bases unmatched: 6. This CDR3 has 14 residues. Germline CDR1 SNHLY, CDR2 FYNNEI. The CDR3 here is CASSVQGGGQPQHF. In DNA form, the CDR3 reads TGTGCCAGCAGTGTACAGGGGGGCGGGCAGCCCCAGCATTTT.

CDR3 nucleotides: TGTGCCAGCAGCCTGGACATCCTCGTCTATGGCTACACCTTC. Its translation: CASSLDILVYGYTF. The chain couples TRBV7-9 to TRBJ1-2; a weak D match, TRBD1 (5 bases). Trimming took 5 bases from V and 4 from J, leaving 14 bases between them. The CDR3 length is 14 residues. The germline V gene encodes CDR1 SEHNR and CDR2 FQNEAQ (reference sequence).

The chain is built from TRBV5-4 and TRBJ2-2; 7 nucleotides line up with TRBD2. The J segment lost 6 bases and the V segment lost 10 bases, leaving 9 bases of the junction unmatched. Germline V CDR1 and CDR2: SGHNT, YYREEE (reference sequence). CDR3 size: 13 residues. The CDR3 nucleotides read TGTGCCGGCCGGGGAGCGGGACCCGGGGAGCTGTTTTTT. Amino acids: CAGRGAGPGELFF.

The chain has TRBV18 and TRBJ1-2, with D unclear. The CDR3 spans 15 residues. The germline V gene encodes CDR1 KGHSH and CDR2 LQKENI. V was cut by 3 bases and J by 6 bases, with 17 bases left in between. The CDR3 DNA is TGTGCCAGCTCACCTACCGTACGGACGGACGATGGCTACACCTTC. Protein product: CASSPTVRTDDGYTF.

Points on this clone: Other DNA sequences in the same sample also yield this CDR3. The V and J genes are TRBV29-1 and TRBJ1-4; D is ambiguous. Germline V gene data show CDR1 as SQVTM and CDR2 as ANQGSEA. This CDR3 has 10 residues. Deletions cut 4 bases from V and 6 bases from J, with 3 bases between. CDR3 in DNA: TGCAGCGTTGGTGATGAAAAACTGTTTTTT. This codes for CSVGDEKLFF.

The rearrangement joins TRBV7-2 to TRBJ1-5, with 9 positions matching TRBD1. In germline, CDR1 is SGHTA, CDR2 FQGNSA. The CDR3 has 16 residues. V lost 5 bases to trimming and J lost 6 bases; unmatched junction nucleotides: 11. The CDR3 DNA is TGTGCCAGCAGCCCGAGTTACGACAGGGGGGCTCAGCCCCAGCATTTT. This gives the protein CASSPSYDRGAQPQHF.

With regard to this clone: Other DNA sequences in this sample translate to the same CDR3. The chain couples TRBV6-5 to TRBJ1-2; no clear D. V lost 6 bases and J 4 bases, leaving 9 bases between the germline ends. The CDR3 runs 12 residues. Germline V gene sequence: CDR1 MNHEY, CDR2 SVGAGI. CDR3 bases: TGTGCCAGCAGAAATGACGCCTATGGCTACACCTTC. Its translation is CASRNDAYGYTF.

The DNA of the CDR3 is TGTGCCAGCAGTTCTTTTCGAGGTTACGAGCAGTACTTC. It specifies CASSSFRGYEQYF. The rearrangement uses TRBV7-2 and TRBJ2-7, with D uncertain. The CDR3 runs to 13 residues. In germline, CDR1 is SGHTA, CDR2 FQGNSA. Trimming left V 6 bases short and J 4 bases short, with 13 bases between.

This chain joins TRBV18 and TRBJ1-5; possibly TRBD1 for D (5 bases). This CDR3 spans 15 amino acids. With 3 bases removed from V and 6 bases from J, the gap between germline ends came to 15 bases. Germline V CDR1 and CDR2: KGHSH, LQKENI. The CDR3 loop reads CASSPSVGDTQPQHF. The CDR3, as DNA: TGTGCCAGCTCACCGTCCGTAGGGGATACTCAGCCCCAGCATTTT.

The chain uses TRBV28 and TRBJ2-6, with no clear D. The CDR3 covers 16 residues. Germline lookup yields CDR1 MDHEN and CDR2 SYDVKM. V dropped 1 base and J dropped 0 bases, with 7 bases sitting between them. The CDR3 reads CASSLYPLSGANVLTF. CDR3 in DNA: TGTGCCAGCAGTTTATATCCCCTCTCTGGGGCCAACGTCCTGACTTTC. Filled out from reference TRBV28 and TRBJ2-6, the complete variable domain reads DVKVTQSSRYLVKRTGEKVFLECVQDMDHENMFWYRQDPGLGLRLIYFSYDVKMKEKGDIPEGYSVSREKKERFSLILESASTNQTSMYLCASSLYPLSGANVLTFGAGSRLTVL.

The chain has TRBV7-2 and TRBJ2-2; 7 nucleotides match TRBD1. V trimming: 5 bases; J trimming: 8 bases; junction bases outside the gene matches: 8. Germline values: CDR1 SGHTA, CDR2 FQGNSA. The CDR3 loop spans 14 amino acids. The CDR3, as DNA: TGTGCCAGCAGCAATAGGACAGGTGTGGGGGAGCTGTTTTTT. Translation: CASSNRTGVGELFF.

This clone was observed once. The rearrangement joins TRBV18 to TRBJ1-2, with D unclear. CDR3 length equals 14 residues. Germline CDR1 is KGHSH and CDR2 is LQKENI. The germline V and J ends were trimmed by 3 bases and 5 bases, with 13 bases remaining between them. In DNA, the CDR3 is TGTGCCAGCTCACCTGGACGGAGTGGATATGGCTACACCTTC. Protein: CASSPGRSGYGYTF.

The chain couples TRBV27 to TRBJ2-3; TRBD2 agrees at 9 bases. This CDR3 has 17 amino acids. Germline V lookup: CDR1 MNHEY, CDR2 SMNVEV (reference sequence). The ends lost 1 base at V and 3 bases at J; junction bases unmatched: 8. CDR3 sequence: CASSLWGGRGSTDTQYF. The CDR3 bases are TGTGCCAGCAGTTTATGGGGCGGGAGGGGAAGTACAGATACGCAGTATTTT.

This chain links TRBV20-1 with TRBJ1-1; D is perhaps TRBD1 (5 bases). In germline, CDR1 is DFQATT, CDR2 SNEGSKA (reference sequence). Trimming removed 5 bases at V and 10 bases at J, with 11 bases between. CDR3 length: 10 residues. The CDR3 region is CSAYEGTAFF. CDR3 nucleotide sequence: TGCAGTGCTTATGAGGGGACAGCTTTCTTT.